The present TCR beta chain was sequenced within a study of post-analysis software for immune sequencing data. Study summary: Disease trajectories encompassed relapsing-remitting, secondary progressive and progressive-relapsing multiple sclerosis.

Germline CDR1 MNHNS, CDR2 SASEGT. Trimming removed 2 bases from V and 5 bases from J, with 9 bases in between. The CDR3 runs 13 residues. Regarding the study as a whole: Among multiple sclerosis patients, normalized Chao1 diversity was significantly below that of controls. Patients showed TRBV5-6, TRBV5-1 and TRBV20-1 among five TRBV segments more frequent than in controls. Pronounced co-clustering by F measure was evident among identically batched samples.

On this clonotype: The antigen is undetermined.

Unique molecular identifiers featured in each of the TCR beta cDNA libraries. cDNA molecules numbering 400,000 to 550,000 came from roughly 1 to 10 million T cells. TCRdb itself ran the PCR reads through MiXCR, one entry per CDR3 protein. Seen here are about 500,000 distinct CDR3 sequences, roughly 45% observed once, and the top ten hold around 10%. The sequence was collected from a girl between 5 and 17 years old with multiple sclerosis. The V call is TRBV6-1, the J call TRBJ2-5, with D possibly being TRBD1 (6 bases). The specimen was blood. CDR3 coding DNA: TGTGCCAGCAGTGAAAGGGGGTTCGAGACCCAGTACTTC. Translated: CASSERGFETQYF.